A selection of T cell receptor beta chains follows, all from one sample in a study of T cell repertoires in cytomegalovirus infection. TCRdb redid the calling of the reads with MiXCR, one entry per CDR3 protein. The sample has about 830,000 distinct CDR3 sequences, over 25% seen once. These TCRs' antigens remain unknown. Sequenced here: cultured CD8+ T cells from PBMCs, sampled from culture after CMV antigen stimulation. The receptors here all came from a human donor in good health (CMV status not recorded). Some clones in this sample may be carry-over from other donors' samples. Both conserved end residues are part of each CDR3. A D gene is named only where the DNA matches it firmly. A clone size is listed for some rows: how often the clone was seen (once, few, many), or a class if it is expanded.

D,V,J,length,size,CDR3,DNA
TRBD1,TRBV12-3/TRBV12-4,TRBJ1-1,10,-,CASGPGGAFF,TGTGCCAGCGGCCCAGGGGGAGCTTTCTTT
-,TRBV12-3/TRBV12-4,TRBJ2-2,15,few,CASSAKPQVTGELFF,TGTGCCAGCAGTGCGAAACCCCAGGTTACCGGGGAGCTGTTTTTT
-,TRBV19,TRBJ2-2,13,-,CASRPWNDGELFF,TGTGCCAGTAGACCCTGGAACGACGGGGAGCTGTTTTTT
-,TRBV5-5,TRBJ2-1,12,once,CASSFMSNEQFF,TGTGCCAGCAGTTTCATGAGCAATGAGCAGTTCTTC
-,TRBV7-9,TRBJ2-7,16,-,CASSGTTGVKAYEQYF,TGTGCCAGCAGTGGTACCACAGGTGTTAAAGCCTACGAGCAGTACTTC
-,TRBV3-1,TRBJ2-5,16,once,CASSQEDLGRGETQYF,TGTGCCAGCAGCCAAGAAGATTTGGGGCGAGGGGAGACCCAGTACTTC
TRBD1,TRBV6-2/TRBV6-3,TRBJ2-1,16,many,CASSYFGTGPYNEQFF,TGTGCCAGCAGTTACTTCGGGACAGGGCCCTACAATGAGCAGTTCTTC
TRBD2,TRBV4-2,TRBJ2-1,17,-,CASSQEGGLAGGNEQFF,TGTGCCAGCAGCCAAGAAGGCGGGCTAGCGGGGGGAAATGAACAGTTCTTC
TRBD1,TRBV10-1,TRBJ2-1,16,-,CASSEPRAGGRDEQFF,TGCGCCAGCAGTGAGCCCCGGGCAGGGGGAAGGGATGAGCAGTTCTTC
-,TRBV6-6,TRBJ1-2,13,-,CATFLGLSYGYTF,TGTGCCACCTTCCTGGGACTGAGCTATGGCTACACCTTC
TRBD2,TRBV6-5,TRBJ2-3,17,-,CASSHFAGGTPTDTQYF,TGTGCCAGCAGTCACTTCGCGGGGGGTACCCCCACAGATACGCAGTATTTT
-,TRBV6-5,TRBJ1-2,14,few,CASRPGHLIYGYTF,TGTGCCAGCAGGCCGGGCCACCTCATCTATGGCTACACCTTC
TRBD1,TRBV6-5,TRBJ1-1,11,once,CASKGGSEAFF,TGTGCCAGCAAAGGGGGCTCTGAAGCTTTCTTT